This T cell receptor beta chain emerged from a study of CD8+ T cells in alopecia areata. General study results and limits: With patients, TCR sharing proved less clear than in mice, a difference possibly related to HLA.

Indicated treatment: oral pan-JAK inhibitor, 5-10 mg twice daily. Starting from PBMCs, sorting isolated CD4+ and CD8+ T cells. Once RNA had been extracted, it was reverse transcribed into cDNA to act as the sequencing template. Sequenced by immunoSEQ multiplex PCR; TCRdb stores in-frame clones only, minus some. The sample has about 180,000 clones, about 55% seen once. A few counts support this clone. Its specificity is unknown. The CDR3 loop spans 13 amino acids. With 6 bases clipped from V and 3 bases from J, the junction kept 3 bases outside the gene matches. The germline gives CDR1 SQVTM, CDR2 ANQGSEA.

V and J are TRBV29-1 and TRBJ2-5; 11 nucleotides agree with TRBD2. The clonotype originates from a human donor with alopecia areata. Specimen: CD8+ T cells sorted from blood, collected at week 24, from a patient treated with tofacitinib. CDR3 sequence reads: CSVTSGGKETQYF. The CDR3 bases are TGCAGCGTAACTAGCGGGGGTAAAGAGACCCAGTACTTC.